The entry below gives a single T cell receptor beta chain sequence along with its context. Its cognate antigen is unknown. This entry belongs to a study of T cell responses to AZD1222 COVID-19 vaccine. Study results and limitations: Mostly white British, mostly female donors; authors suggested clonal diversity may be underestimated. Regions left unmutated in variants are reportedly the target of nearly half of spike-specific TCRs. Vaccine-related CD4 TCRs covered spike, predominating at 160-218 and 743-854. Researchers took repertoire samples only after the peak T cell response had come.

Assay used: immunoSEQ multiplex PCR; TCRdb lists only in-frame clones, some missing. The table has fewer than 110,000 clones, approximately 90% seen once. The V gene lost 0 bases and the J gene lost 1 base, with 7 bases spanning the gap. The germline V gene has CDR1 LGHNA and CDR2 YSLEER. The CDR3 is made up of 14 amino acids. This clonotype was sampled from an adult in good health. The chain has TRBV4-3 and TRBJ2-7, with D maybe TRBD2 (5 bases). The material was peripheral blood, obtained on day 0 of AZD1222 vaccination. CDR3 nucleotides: TGCGCCAGCAGCCAAGAAGCGGAGTCCTACGAGCAGTACTTC. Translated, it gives CASSQEAESYEQYF.